This T cell receptor beta chain was recovered during a study of T-cell reconstitution after alpha-beta-depleted transplantation in children (TCRdb year 2016). About the investigation overall: T-cell immune reconstitution after TCRalphabeta/CD19-depleted allogeneic hematopoietic cell transplantation in children was quantitatively tracked in the study by means of TCR repertoire profiling.

Remarks on this clonotype: The clone's antigen remains unknown. No quality values exist for individual bases; no much larger clone is one base distant.

There are 15 amino acids in the CDR3, from cysteine to phenylalanine inclusive. Left in the record is the CDR3 DNA by itself, 45 bases read in frame from the first base. The germline V gene (reference sequence) sets CDR1 to SEHNR and CDR2 to FQNEAQ. Between the V and J ends, shortened by 6 bases and 2 bases respectively, the junction contains 16 bases. Receptor libraries were prepared by PCR. Sequencing was carried out with an Illumina HiSeq 2500. TCR libraries were prepared with molecular barcoding, using unique molecular identifiers to normalize TCRbeta repertoire quantification. TCRdb's own reprocessing of the public reads used fastp at Q25 and MiXCR and kept productive beta chains. CDR3 protein sequences are deduplicated, and each keeps its most common genes and DNA. Across this sample there are some 500,000 distinct CDR3 sequences, with about a sixth seen only once. The top ten clonotypes cover approximately 3% of the sample.

Material: PBMCs from the stem cell graft donor, obtained from the stem cell graft. The sequence derives from a human donor who donated a stem cell graft to a child with acute lymphoblastic leukemia. The rearranged segments are TRBV7-9 and TRBJ1-2; tentative D gene TRBD1, with 6 bases matching. In nucleotide form, the sequence is TGTGCCAGCAGGGAAGACGTACAGGGAAACTATGGCTACACCTTC. Its translation is CASREDVQGNYGYTF.